The 9 T cell receptor beta chains given below trace back to one sample, sequenced in a study of T cell repertoires in cytomegalovirus infection. What these receptors recognize is not known. TCRdb itself ran the reads through MiXCR, one entry per CDR3 protein. The sample holds under 200,000 distinct CDR3 sequences, roughly 22% seen once. The starting material was CD8+ T cells from cultured PBMCs, obtained from culture after CMV antigen stimulation. Receptors originate from a human donor in good health (CMV status not recorded). Some clones in this sample may be carry-over from other donors' samples.

In its sample, this clonotype was seen a few times. The chain couples TRBV4-1 to TRBJ1-6, with TRBD1 identical over 12 bases. The CDR3 runs 19 residues. Germline-derived CDR1 and CDR2 are MGHRA and YSYEKL. V lost 8 bases and J lost 7; bases outside the gene matches: 18. CDR3 nucleotide sequence: TGCGCCAGCGGGGCTTTCGGGACAGGGGGCCCCACACCCAATTCACCCCTCCACTTT. Translation: CASGAFGTGGPTPNSPLHF.

This clonotype has a count of ten or more. The gene calls are TRBV7-2 and TRBJ2-3; 14 bases align to TRBD2. The junction had 13 bases not matched to a gene; V was cut back by 9 bases and J by 5 bases. The CDR3 loop spans 17 amino acids. Germline V gene sequence: CDR1 SGHTA, CDR2 FQGNSA. The CDR3, as DNA: TGTGCCAGAGACGGACTAGCGGGGGGACCCTTAAGAGATACGCAGTATTTT. Encoded protein: CARDGLAGGPLRDTQYF.

A few counts support this clonotype. The J gene is TRBJ1-6, the V gene TRBV7-2; 8 positions agree with TRBD1. The CDR3 loop spans 15 amino acids. Unmatched junction bases numbered 6, after V lost 3 bases and J lost 8 bases. Looked up from germline, CDR1 is SGHTA and CDR2 is FQGNSA. CDR3 coding DNA: TGTGCCAGCAGCTTTAGGGGACAGGCCTATTCACCCCTCCACTTT. Translated, it gives CASSFRGQAYSPLHF.

This clonotype was recorded at least ten times. The chain is built from TRBV12-3 or TRBV12-4 and TRBJ1-4, with TRBD1 matching over 10 bases. The CDR3 is 12 amino acids. V was clipped by 8 bases and J by 8 bases; unmatched bases: 2. CDR3 sequence: CASGDRGEKLFF. DNA for the CDR3: TGTGCCAGCGGGGACAGGGGCGAAAAACTGTTTTTT.

This clonotype was picked up a small number of times. The rearrangement uses TRBV7-9 and TRBJ1-2, with 9 bases fitting TRBD1. CDR3 length: 16 residues. Per the germline V gene, CDR1 is SEHNR and CDR2 is FQNEAQ (reference sequence). V shed 5 bases and J 0 bases; nucleotides not matched to a gene: 7. The DNA of the CDR3 is TGTGCCAGCAGCGCAGCGGGACAGGGAGCTAACTATGGCTACACCTTC. It codes for CASSAAGQGANYGYTF.

The chain has TRBV7-2 and TRBJ1-1, with a possible D match to TRBD1 (5 bases). The CDR3 consists of 13 residues. CDR1 SGHTA and CDR2 FQGNSA come from the germline V gene. Trimming removed 1 base from V and 9 bases from J, with 12 bases in between. The DNA of the CDR3 is TGTGCCAGCAGCTTAGTAATCCGGGACCAAGCTTTCTTT. This gives the protein CASSLVIRDQAFF.

This clonotype has a handful of counts. This sequence joins TRBV2 and TRBJ1-2; no clear D. V dropped 1 base and J dropped 3 bases, with 18 bases sitting between them. In germline, CDR1 is SNHLY, CDR2 FYNNEI. There are 17 residues in the CDR3. In nucleotides, the CDR3 is TGTGCCAGCAGTGAAGTTGAGAATAGTGGTTCCTACTATGGCTACACCTTC. This codes for CASSEVENSGSYYGYTF.

J is TRBJ1-2 and V is TRBV28; D not certain. Looked up from germline, CDR1 is MDHEN and CDR2 is SYDVKM. This CDR3 spans 16 amino acids. Deletions cut 6 bases from V and 1 base from J, with 18 bases between. CDR3 DNA sequence: TGTGCCAGCAGGGGTGTGGTGGCGAACTTTAACTATGGCTACACCTTC. Translating gives CASRGVVANFNYGYTF.

The chain is built from TRBV6-1 and TRBJ2-5; D uncertain. Germline loops: CDR1 MNHNS, CDR2 SASEGT. The length of the CDR3 is 15 residues. Trimming removed 7 bases at V and 3 bases at J, with 18 bases between. CDR3 protein: CASKGSPWGKETQYF. As DNA, the CDR3 is TGTGCCAGCAAAGGTTCGCCATGGGGTAAAGAGACCCAGTACTTC.